Shown below are 3 T cell receptor beta chains from a single sample sequenced in a study of blood T cells in healthy people across ages. Through a sample-barcoded 5' primer and a J-beta primer mix, a second PCR was run for roughly 6 to 11 cycles. Via MiXCR, TCRdb re-called the 5' RACE reads, giving one row per CDR3 protein. The data show 1 million to 1.2 million distinct CDR3 sequences, with less than 45% seen just once and 13% held by the top ten. The sample consisted of blood. The receptors were gathered from a man aged 18 to 29 in good health.

V and J are TRBV29-1 and TRBJ1-3; TRBD1 might be the D (5 bases). CDR3 size: 13 residues. CDR1 SQVTM and CDR2 ANQGSEA come from the germline V gene. V was trimmed by 6 bases and J by 0 bases, leaving 9 bases between them. Here the CDR3 DNA reads TGCAGCGTGGTACAGGTCTCTGGAAACACCATATATTTT. Translating gives CSVVQVSGNTIYF.

The chain recombines TRBV7-9 with TRBJ2-3; TRBD2 is a possible D gene (5 bases). CDR1 is SEHNR, CDR2 FQNEAQ, per germline (reference sequence). Trimming took off 4 bases at V and 3 bases at J, with 14 bases between the two ends. This CDR3 comprises 15 residues. The CDR3 spells CASSSGLGMTDTQYF. The DNA of the CDR3 is TGTGCCAGCAGCTCCGGACTGGGTATGACAGATACGCAGTATTTT.

This clonotype has just a few counts. The chain joins TRBV29-1 to TRBJ1-1; a possible D gene is TRBD1 (6 bases). The CDR3 contains 14 residues. Germline-derived CDR1 and CDR2 are SQVTM and ANQGSEA. Deletions cut 7 bases from V and 4 bases from J, with 19 bases between. The CDR3 DNA reads as TGCAGCGGATCTCAGGGGAAAGGGGTCACTGAAGCTTTCTTT. This encodes CSGSQGKGVTEAFF.